Listed here are 14 T cell receptor beta chains from one sample, sequenced in a study of T cell repertoires in cytomegalovirus infection. Antigens for these TCRs are unknown. Using its own MiXCR run on the reads, TCRdb lists one record per CDR3 protein. The data contain about 770,000 distinct CDR3 sequences, around 29% of them singletons. Sequenced here: cultured CD8+ T cells from PBMCs, sampled from culture after CMV antigen stimulation. The source is a human donor in good health (CMV status not recorded). Some clones in this sample may be carry-over from other donors' samples.

This clonotype has just one count. A much bigger clone sits one base away, suggesting this may be a read error. The chain recombines TRBV7-3 with TRBJ2-1, with TRBD2 matching 8 bases. The V segment lost 5 bases and the J segment 6 bases; nucleotides outside the gene matches: 9. Germline-derived CDR1 and CDR2 are SGHTA and FQGTGA. The CDR3 has 15 residues. The DNA for the CDR3 is TGTGCCAGCAGCCCCGGGGGGGCCTTAGGCAATGAGCAGTTCTTC. Translating gives CASSPGGALGNEQFF.

The rearrangement uses TRBV6-5 and TRBJ2-5, with 12 bases aligning to TRBD2. The V and J ends lost 0 bases and 5 bases, in that order; junction bases with no gene match: 7. The CDR3 is 17 residues long. CDR1 MNHEY and CDR2 SVGAGI come from the germline V gene. DNA of the CDR3: TGTGCCAGCAGTTACTCCAGGACTAGCGGGACCAAGGAGACCCAGTACTTC. Translation: CASSYSRTSGTKETQYF.

This chain uses TRBV6-6 with TRBJ2-5, with 9 nucleotides matching TRBD2. The germline V gene encodes CDR1 MNHNY and CDR2 SVGAGI (reference sequence). The CDR3 covers 14 residues. Trimming removed 7 bases from V and 5 bases from J; junction bases left unmatched: 8. DNA for the CDR3: TGTGCCAGCATGTCAGCGGGGGGACGGGAGACCCAGTACTTC. It is translated as CASMSAGGRETQYF.

This clonotype was counted a few times. The rearrangement joins TRBV4-1 to TRBJ2-2, with D unresolved. This CDR3 contains 15 residues. Germline V lookup: CDR1 MGHRA, CDR2 YSYEKL. Trimming stripped 2 bases from V and 4 bases from J, with 11 bases between. Here the CDR3 DNA reads TGCGCCAGCAGCCAATTTGACCCCTTCACCGGGGAGCTGTTTTTT. This translates into CASSQFDPFTGELFF.

The chain is built from TRBV6-5 and TRBJ2-7; D call uncertain. Trimming took off 8 bases at V and 2 bases at J, with 7 bases between the two ends. This CDR3 has 11 residues. Germline lookup yields CDR1 MNHEY and CDR2 SVGAGI. The CDR3, as DNA: TGTGCCAGCGGCTGGCCCTACGAGCAGTACTTC. It is translated as CASGWPYEQYF.

The chain is built from TRBV19 and TRBJ2-2; the match to TRBD1 covers 9 bases. The CDR3 consists of 19 residues. Trimming at V came to 5 bases and at J to 2 bases, leaving 15 bases not matched to a gene. CDR1 is LNHDA and CDR2 is SQIVND in the germline V gene (reference sequence). CDR3 sequence reads: CASSPYRDRVILNTGELFF. The DNA for the CDR3 is TGTGCCAGTAGTCCCTACCGGGACAGGGTTATTCTTAACACCGGGGAGCTGTTTTTT.

This clonotype has only a few counts. The rearrangement joins TRBV7-9 to TRBJ2-5; 7 bases map to TRBD1. The CDR3 runs 17 residues. Germline V gene data show CDR1 as SEHNR and CDR2 as FQNEAQ (reference sequence). The V segment lost 4 bases and the J segment 7 bases; nucleotides outside the gene matches: 18. CDR3 in amino acids: CASSSERTRDRRLTQYF. The CDR3 nucleotides are TGTGCCAGCAGCTCTGAACGAACCCGGGACAGACGATTGACCCAGTACTTC.

V usage is TRBV10-3 and J usage is TRBJ2-7; 8 bases are shared with TRBD2. In germline, CDR1 is ENHRY, CDR2 SYGVKD. CDR3 length equals 16 residues. The V and J ends lost 6 bases and 2 bases, in that order; junction bases with no gene match: 12. The CDR3 DNA reads as TGTGCCATCAGGGGCGGGGGGCTTATGAACGCCTACGAGCAGTACTTC. This sequence encodes CAIRGGGLMNAYEQYF.

This rearrangement joins TRBV6-2 or TRBV6-3 to TRBJ2-5; D is perhaps TRBD1 (5 bases). This CDR3 has 14 residues. Germline assignment: CDR1 MNHEY and CDR2 SVGEGT. V was trimmed by 2 bases and J by 4 bases, leaving 11 bases between them. CDR3 sequence (DNA): TGTGCCAGCAGTTACGAGGACATTGGAGAGACCCAGTACTTC. Translating it yields CASSYEDIGETQYF.

The chain employs TRBV29-1 and TRBJ1-2; no definite D call. CDR1 is SQVTM and CDR2 is ANQGSEA in the germline V gene. V shed 5 bases and J shed 1 base, with 5 bases lying between them. This CDR3 has 11 residues. CDR3 coding DNA: TGCAGCGTTCTGGTTAACTATGGCTACACCTTC. Its protein product is CSVLVNYGYTF.

The chain employs TRBV20-1 and TRBJ2-1, with TRBD2 identical over 8 bases. The CDR3 runs to 17 residues. Germline-derived CDR1 and CDR2 are DFQATT and SNEGSKA (reference sequence). Losses at the gene ends were 6 bases for V and 0 bases for J; bases not matched to a gene: 13. The CDR3 DNA follows: TGCAGTGCCTTTCCGCTTTTACTAGCGGCCTCCTACAATGAGCAGTTCTTC. As protein: CSAFPLLLAASYNEQFF.

This clonotype appeared many times. The chain uses TRBV28 and TRBJ2-7; TRBD1 aligns across 7 bases. The CDR3 consists of 14 residues. Germline loops: CDR1 MDHEN, CDR2 SYDVKM. The junction had 5 bases not matched to a gene; V was cut back by 2 bases and J by 4 bases. CDR3 loop: CASSLNHRGYEQYV. The DNA of the CDR3 is TGTGCCAGCAGTTTAAATCACAGGGGTTACGAGCAGTACGTC.

This chain joins TRBV2 and TRBJ1-5; unclear D gene. Germline assignment: CDR1 SNHLY and CDR2 FYNNEI. The length of the CDR3 is 18 residues. Trimming stripped 3 bases from V and 0 bases from J, with 18 bases between. The CDR3 reads CASSDYLARRPSNQPQHF. DNA for the CDR3: TGTGCCAGCAGTGACTACCTCGCTCGCCGTCCTAGCAATCAGCCCCAGCATTTT.

This clonotype turned up a few times. The chain is built from TRBV6-1 and TRBJ2-1, with 9 positions matching TRBD2. Germline V lookup: CDR1 MNHNS, CDR2 SASEGT. The V and J ends lost 5 bases and 6 bases, in that order; junction bases with no gene match: 8. This CDR3 has 15 residues. CDR3 sequence reads: CASSPSRGGPNEQFF. In DNA, the CDR3 is TGTGCCAGCAGTCCCTCGCGGGGGGGCCCCAATGAGCAGTTCTTC.